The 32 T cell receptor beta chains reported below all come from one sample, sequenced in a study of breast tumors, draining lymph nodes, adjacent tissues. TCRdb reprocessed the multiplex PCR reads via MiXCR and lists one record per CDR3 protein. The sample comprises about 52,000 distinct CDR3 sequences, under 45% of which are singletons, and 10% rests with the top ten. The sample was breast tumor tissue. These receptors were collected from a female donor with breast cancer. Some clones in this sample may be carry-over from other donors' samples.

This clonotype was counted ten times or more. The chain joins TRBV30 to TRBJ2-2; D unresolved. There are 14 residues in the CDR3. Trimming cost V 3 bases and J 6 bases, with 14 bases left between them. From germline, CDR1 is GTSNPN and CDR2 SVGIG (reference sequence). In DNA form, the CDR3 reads TGTGCCTGGAGATCTTCGATCTCCCCCGGGGAGCTGTTTTTT. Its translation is CAWRSSISPGELFF.

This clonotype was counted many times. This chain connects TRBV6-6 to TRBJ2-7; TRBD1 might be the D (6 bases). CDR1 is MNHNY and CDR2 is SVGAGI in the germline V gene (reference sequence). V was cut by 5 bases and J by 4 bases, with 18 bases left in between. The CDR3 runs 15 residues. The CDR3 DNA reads TGTGCCAGCAGTCCCACAGGGACGTCGAGGTACGAGCAGTACTTC. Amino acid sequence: CASSPTGTSRYEQYF.

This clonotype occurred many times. CDR3 loop: CASIGMGAGELFF. CDR3 sequence (DNA): TGTGCCAGCATAGGAATGGGAGCCGGGGAGCTGTTTTTT. This chain links TRBV6-6 with TRBJ2-2, with a possible D match to TRBD2 (5 bases). This CDR3 comprises 13 residues. Germline V gene data show CDR1 as MNHNY and CDR2 as SVGAGI (reference sequence). Trimming stripped 7 bases from V and 6 bases from J, with 12 bases between.

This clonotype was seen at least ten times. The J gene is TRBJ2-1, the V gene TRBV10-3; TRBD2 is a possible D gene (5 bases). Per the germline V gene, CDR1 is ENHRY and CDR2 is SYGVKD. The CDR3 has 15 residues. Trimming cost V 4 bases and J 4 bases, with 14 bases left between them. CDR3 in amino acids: CAISGVIAQYNEQFF. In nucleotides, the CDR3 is TGTGCCATCAGTGGAGTGATAGCGCAATACAATGAGCAGTTCTTC.

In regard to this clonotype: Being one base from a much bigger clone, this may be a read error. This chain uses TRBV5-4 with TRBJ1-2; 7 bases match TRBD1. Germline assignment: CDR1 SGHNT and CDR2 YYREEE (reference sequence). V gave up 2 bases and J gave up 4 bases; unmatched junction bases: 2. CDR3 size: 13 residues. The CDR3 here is CASSFEGAYGYTF. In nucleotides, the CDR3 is TGTGCCAGCAGCTTCGAGGGGGCCTATGGCTACACCTTC.

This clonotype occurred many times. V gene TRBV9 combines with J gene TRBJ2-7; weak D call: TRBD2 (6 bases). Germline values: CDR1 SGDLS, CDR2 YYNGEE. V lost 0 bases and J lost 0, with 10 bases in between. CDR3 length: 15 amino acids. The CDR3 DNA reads TGTGCCAGCAGCGTAGATGCGGGACCCTCCTACGAGCAGTACTTC. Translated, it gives CASSVDAGPSYEQYF.

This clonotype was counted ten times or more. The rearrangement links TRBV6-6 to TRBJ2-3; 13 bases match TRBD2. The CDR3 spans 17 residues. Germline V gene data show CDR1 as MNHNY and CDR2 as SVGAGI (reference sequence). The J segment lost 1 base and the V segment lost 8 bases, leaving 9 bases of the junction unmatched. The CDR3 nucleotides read TGTGCCAGCTCCGTACTAGCGGGAGGGGTTGGCACAGATACGCAGTATTTT. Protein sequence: CASSVLAGGVGTDTQYF.

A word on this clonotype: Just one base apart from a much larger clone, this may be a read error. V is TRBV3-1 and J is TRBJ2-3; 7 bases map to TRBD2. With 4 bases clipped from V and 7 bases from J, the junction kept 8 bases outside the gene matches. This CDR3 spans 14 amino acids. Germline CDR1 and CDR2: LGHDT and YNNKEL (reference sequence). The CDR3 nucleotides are TGTGCCAGCAGCCGAGGACTAGAACCTTATACGCAGTATTTT. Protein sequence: CASSRGLEPYTQYF.

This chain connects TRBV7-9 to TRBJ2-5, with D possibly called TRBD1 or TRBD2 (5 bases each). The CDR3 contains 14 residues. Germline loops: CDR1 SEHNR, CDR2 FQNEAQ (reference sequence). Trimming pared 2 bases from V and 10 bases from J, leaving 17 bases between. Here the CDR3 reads CASSLWPPEGNQYF. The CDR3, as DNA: TGTGCCAGCAGCTTATGGCCACCAGAGGGGAACCAGTACTTC.

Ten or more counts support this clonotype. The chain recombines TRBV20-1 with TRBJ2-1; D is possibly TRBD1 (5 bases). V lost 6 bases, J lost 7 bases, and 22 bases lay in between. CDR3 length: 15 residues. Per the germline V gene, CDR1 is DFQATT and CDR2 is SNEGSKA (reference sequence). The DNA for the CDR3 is TGCAGTGCCCCCGTGAGGTGGGGCCTACCTAATGAGCAGTTCTTC. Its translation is CSAPVRWGLPNEQFF.

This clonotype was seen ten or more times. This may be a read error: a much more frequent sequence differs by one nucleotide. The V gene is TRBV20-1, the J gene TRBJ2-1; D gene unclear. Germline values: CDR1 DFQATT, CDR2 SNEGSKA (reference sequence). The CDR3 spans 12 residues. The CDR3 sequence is CSARGSYGEPFF. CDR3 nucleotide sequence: TGCAGTGCTAGAGGTTCCTATGGTGAGCCGTTCTTC.

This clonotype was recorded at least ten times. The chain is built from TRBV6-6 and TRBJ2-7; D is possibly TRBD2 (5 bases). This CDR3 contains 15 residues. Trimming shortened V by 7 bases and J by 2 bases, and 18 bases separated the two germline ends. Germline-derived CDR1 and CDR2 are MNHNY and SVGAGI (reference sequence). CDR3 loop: CASKRTDAFAYEQYF. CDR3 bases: TGTGCCAGCAAGCGGACGGACGCATTCGCCTACGAGCAGTACTTC.

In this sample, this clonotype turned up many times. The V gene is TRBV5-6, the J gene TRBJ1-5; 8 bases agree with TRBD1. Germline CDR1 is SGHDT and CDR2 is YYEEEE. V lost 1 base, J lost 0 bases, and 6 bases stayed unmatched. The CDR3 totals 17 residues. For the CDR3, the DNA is TGTGCCAGCAGCTTGAGGACAGGGCCCTATAGCAATCAGCCCCAGCATTTT. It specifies CASSLRTGPYSNQPQHF.

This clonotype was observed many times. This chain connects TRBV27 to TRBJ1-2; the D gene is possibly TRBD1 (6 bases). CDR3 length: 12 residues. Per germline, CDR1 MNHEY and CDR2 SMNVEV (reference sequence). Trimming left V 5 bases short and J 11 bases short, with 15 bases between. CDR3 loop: CASSPGGGGYTF. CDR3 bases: TGTGCCAGCAGTCCCGGGGGCGGGGGGTACACCTTC.

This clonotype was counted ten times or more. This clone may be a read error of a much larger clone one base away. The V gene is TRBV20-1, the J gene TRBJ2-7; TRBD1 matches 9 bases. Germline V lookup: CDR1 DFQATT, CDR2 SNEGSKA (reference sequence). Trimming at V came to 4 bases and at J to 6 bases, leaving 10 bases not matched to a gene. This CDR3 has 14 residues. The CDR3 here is CSATRQGGHPEQYF. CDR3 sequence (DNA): TGCAGTGCTACCCGACAGGGGGGACACCCCGAGCAGTACTTC.

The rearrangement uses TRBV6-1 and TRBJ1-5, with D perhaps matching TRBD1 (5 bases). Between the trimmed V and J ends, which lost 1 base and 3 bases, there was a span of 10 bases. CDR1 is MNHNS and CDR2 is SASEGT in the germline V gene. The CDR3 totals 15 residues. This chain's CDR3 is CASSEVARANQPQHF. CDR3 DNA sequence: TGTGCCAGCAGTGAAGTTGCCAGGGCCAATCAGCCCCAGCATTTT.

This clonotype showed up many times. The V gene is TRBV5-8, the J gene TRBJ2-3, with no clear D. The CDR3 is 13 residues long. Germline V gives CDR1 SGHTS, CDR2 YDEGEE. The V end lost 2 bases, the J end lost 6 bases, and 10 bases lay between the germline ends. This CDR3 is CASSLSLRDTQYF. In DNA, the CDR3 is TGTGCCAGCAGCTTATCGCTCCGGGATACGCAGTATTTT.

The CDR3 loop is CASGLGQGPYEQYF. Here the CDR3 DNA reads TGTGCTAGTGGCCTAGGACAGGGCCCCTACGAGCAGTACTTC. The chain uses TRBV12-5 and TRBJ2-7, with 8 bases matching TRBD1. Germline CDR1 reads LGHNT; CDR2 reads FRNRAP. Unmatched junction bases numbered 6, after V lost 6 bases and J lost 2 bases. The CDR3 extends over 14 amino acids. The entire variable domain, with the rest obtained from reference TRBV12-5 and TRBJ2-7, is as follows: DARVTQTPRHKVTEMGQEVTMRCQPILGHNTVFWYRQTMMQGLELLAYFRNRAPLDDSGMPKDRFSAEMPDATLATLKIQPSEPRDSAVYFCASGLGQGPYEQYFGPGTRLTVT.

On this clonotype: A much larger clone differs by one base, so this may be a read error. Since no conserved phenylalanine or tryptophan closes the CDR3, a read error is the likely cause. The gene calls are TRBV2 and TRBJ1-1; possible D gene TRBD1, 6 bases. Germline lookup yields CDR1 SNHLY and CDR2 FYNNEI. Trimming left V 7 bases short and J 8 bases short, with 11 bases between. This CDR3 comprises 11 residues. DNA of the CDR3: TGTGCCAGCAATGAGGGGGGGGAAGCTTTCCTT. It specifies CASNEGGEAFL.

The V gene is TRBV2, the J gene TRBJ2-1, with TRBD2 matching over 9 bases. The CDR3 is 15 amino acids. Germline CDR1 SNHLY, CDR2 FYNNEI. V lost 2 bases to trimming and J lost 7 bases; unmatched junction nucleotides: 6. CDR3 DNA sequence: TGTGCCAGCAGTGAATGGCTAGCGGGAAGAAATGAGCAGTTCTTC. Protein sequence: CASSEWLAGRNEQFF.

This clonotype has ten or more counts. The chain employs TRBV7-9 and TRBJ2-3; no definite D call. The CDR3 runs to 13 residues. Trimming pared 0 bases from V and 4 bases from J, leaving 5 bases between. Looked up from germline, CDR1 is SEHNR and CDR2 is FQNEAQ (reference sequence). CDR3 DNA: TGTGCCAGCAGCTTAGCGATCCCAGATACGCAGTATTTT. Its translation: CASSLAIPDTQYF.

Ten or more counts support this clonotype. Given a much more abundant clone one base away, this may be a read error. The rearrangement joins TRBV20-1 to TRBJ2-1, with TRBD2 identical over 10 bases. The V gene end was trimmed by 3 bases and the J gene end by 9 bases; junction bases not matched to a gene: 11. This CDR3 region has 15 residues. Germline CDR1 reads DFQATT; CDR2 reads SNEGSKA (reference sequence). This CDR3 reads CSASPLLAGPLEQFF. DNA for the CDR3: TGCAGTGCTAGCCCCTTACTAGCGGGACCCCTTGAGCAGTTCTTC.

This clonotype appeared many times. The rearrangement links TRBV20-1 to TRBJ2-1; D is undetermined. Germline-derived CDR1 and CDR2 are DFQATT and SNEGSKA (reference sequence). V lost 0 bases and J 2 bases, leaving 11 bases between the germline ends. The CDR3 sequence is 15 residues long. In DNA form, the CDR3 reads TGCAGTGCTAGAGATCCGGGCCTCACCTACAATGAGCAGTTCTTC. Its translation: CSARDPGLTYNEQFF.

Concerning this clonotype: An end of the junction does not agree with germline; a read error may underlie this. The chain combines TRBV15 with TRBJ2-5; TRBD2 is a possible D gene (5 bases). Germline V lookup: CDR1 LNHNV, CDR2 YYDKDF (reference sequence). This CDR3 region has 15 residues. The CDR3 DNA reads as TGTGTCACCAGCAGAGATCCGGGGAGTCAAGAGACCCGGTACTTC. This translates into CVTSRDPGSQETRYF.

For the CDR3, the DNA is TGTGCCATCAGTGAGTCGGGGGGCAGCTACTATGGCTACACCTTC. It yields the protein CAISESGGSYYGYTF. The V gene is TRBV10-3, the J gene TRBJ1-2; D possibly corresponds to TRBD1 (6 bases). The CDR3 is 15 amino acids. Germline-derived CDR1 and CDR2 are ENHRY and SYGVKD. Between the trimmed V and J ends, which lost 0 bases and 3 bases, there was a span of 11 bases.

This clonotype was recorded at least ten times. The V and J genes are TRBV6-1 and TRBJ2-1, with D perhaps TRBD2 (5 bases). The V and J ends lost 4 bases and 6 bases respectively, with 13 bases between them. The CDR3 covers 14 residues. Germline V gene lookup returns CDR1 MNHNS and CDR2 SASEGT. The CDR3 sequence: CASSVDLGGNEQFF. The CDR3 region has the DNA TGTGCCAGCAGTGTCGACCTTGGAGGCAATGAGCAGTTCTTC.

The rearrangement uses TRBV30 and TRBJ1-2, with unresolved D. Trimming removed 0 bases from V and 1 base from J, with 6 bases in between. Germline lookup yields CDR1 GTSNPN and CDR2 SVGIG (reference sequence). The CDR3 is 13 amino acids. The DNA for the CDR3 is TGTGCCTGGAGTGTGGACCTTAACTATGGCTACACCTTC. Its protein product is CAWSVDLNYGYTF.

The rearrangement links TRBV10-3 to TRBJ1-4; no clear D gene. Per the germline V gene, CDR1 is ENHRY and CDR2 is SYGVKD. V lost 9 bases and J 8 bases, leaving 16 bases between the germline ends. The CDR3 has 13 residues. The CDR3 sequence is CAISELAGEKLFF. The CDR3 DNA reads TGTGCCATAAGCGAACTAGCGGGGGAAAAACTGTTTTTT.

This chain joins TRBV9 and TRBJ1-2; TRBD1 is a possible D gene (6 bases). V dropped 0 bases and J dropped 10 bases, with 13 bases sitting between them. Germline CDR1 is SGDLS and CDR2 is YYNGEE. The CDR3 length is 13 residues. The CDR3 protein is CASSVVDSRPYTF. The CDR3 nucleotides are TGTGCCAGCAGCGTAGTGGACAGTCGGCCCTACACCTTC.

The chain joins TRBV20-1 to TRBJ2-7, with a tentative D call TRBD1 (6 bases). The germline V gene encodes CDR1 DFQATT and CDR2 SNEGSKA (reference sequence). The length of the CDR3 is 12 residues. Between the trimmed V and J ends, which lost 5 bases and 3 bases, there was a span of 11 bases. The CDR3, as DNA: TGCAGTGCTCCTCAGGGGAACTACGAGCAGTACTTC. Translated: CSAPQGNYEQYF.

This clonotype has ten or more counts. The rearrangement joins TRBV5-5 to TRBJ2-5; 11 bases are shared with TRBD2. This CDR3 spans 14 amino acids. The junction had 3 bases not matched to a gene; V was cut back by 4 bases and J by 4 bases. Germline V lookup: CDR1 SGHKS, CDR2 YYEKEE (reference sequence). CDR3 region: CASSHLAGGETQYF. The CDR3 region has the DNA TGTGCCAGCAGCCACCTAGCGGGAGGAGAGACCCAGTACTTC.

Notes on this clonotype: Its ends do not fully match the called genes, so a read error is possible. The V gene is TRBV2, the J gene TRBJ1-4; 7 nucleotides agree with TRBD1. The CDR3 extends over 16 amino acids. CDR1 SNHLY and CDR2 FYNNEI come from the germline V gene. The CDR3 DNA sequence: TGTGCCAGCAGTCGGGACAGCATTGCAACTAATGGAAAACTGTTTTTT. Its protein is CASSRDSIATNGKLFF.